This T cell receptor beta chain came from a study of shared clonotypes between healthy human individuals. Study findings and constraints: Naive CD4 clonotypes overlapped across several donors at roughly 5.1%.

On this clone itself: What it binds is not known.

Data came from immunoSEQ multiplex PCR; TCRdb stores just in-frame clones and leaves some out. The sample has about 1 million clones; around 74% are singletons. Healthy HIV-negative adults with no recent acute infections or vaccinations were recruited as donors. The receptor was isolated from a man younger than 35 in good health. Sequenced input: memory CD4+ T cells sorted from blood. Subset reported: CD45RA-negative fraction.

This CDR3 reads CASSRPGLAGQETQYF. As DNA, the CDR3 is TGTGCCAGCAGCCGTCCGGGACTAGCGGGACAAGAGACCCAGTACTTC. The V and J genes are TRBV7-2 and TRBJ2-5; 13 positions match TRBD2. Germline V lookup: CDR1 SGHTA, CDR2 FQGNSA. The ends lost 5 bases at V and 2 bases at J; junction bases unmatched: 5. CDR3 length: 16 amino acids.